The clone carrying this TCR beta chain occurred many times. This entry belongs to a study of neurological immune-mediated disorders. Germline CDR1 and CDR2: MNHNS and SASEGT. Trimming cost V 6 bases and J 4 bases, with 4 bases left between them. The CDR3 is 11 residues long. From the 5' RACE reads, TCRdb called clonotypes with MiXCR, one entry per CDR3 protein. The repertoire has approximately 82,000 distinct CDR3 sequences, 2.5% to 3% of them found once; the top ten carry about 1.1%. 2 million PBMCs stored at -80 C were the source of the unsorted libraries. The chain employs TRBV6-1 and TRBJ2-1; D remains unclear. The source is a woman in her thirties with multiple sclerosis. The sample comprised PBMCs. Here the CDR3 reads CASRQYNEQFF. DNA for the CDR3: TGTGCCAGCAGACAATACAATGAGCAGTTCTTC.